Below, 20 T cell receptor beta chains from the same sample are listed, as sequenced in a study of shared clonotypes between healthy human individuals. Data came from immunoSEQ multiplex PCR; TCRdb stores just in-frame clones and leaves some out. The sample consists of 2 million to 3 million clones, approximately 93% of them appearing once. The sample taken for sequencing was naive CD4+ T cells from PBMCs. Sample subset: CD45RA+ positively selected. The receptors here all came from a man between 18 and 29 years old in good health. Some clones in this sample may be carry-over from other donors' samples.

This chain links TRBV11-2 with TRBJ1-6; TRBD1 matches 7 bases. The CDR3 sequence is 15 residues long. V was clipped by 4 bases and J by 6 bases; unmatched bases: 6. Looked up from germline, CDR1 is SGHAT and CDR2 is FQNNGV. The CDR3 here is CASSSLGQVNSPLHF. Here the CDR3 DNA reads TGTGCCAGCAGCTCCCTAGGACAGGTTAATTCACCCCTCCACTTT.

This clone was recorded only once. The chain carries TRBV4-3 and TRBJ2-1; D might be TRBD1 (6 bases). V dropped 0 bases and J dropped 8 bases, with 17 bases sitting between them. The CDR3 runs 16 residues. Germline V gene sequence: CDR1 LGHNA, CDR2 YSLEER. The CDR3 nucleotides are TGCGCCAGCAGCCAAGATAGTGGGGGCTCTCCGTATGAGCAGTTCTTC. Translated, it gives CASSQDSGGSPYEQFF.

This clone was detected a few times. The chain combines TRBV7-9 with TRBJ1-1; possible D gene TRBD1, 6 bases. Trimming left V 5 bases short and J 7 bases short, with 11 bases between. Per the germline V gene, CDR1 is SEHNR and CDR2 is FQNEAQ (reference sequence). The CDR3 spans 12 residues. The CDR3 region is CASSPGQNEAFF. The CDR3 coding sequence is TGTGCCAGCAGCCCCGGACAGAATGAAGCTTTCTTT.

CDR3 coding DNA: TGTGCCAGCAGCTTAATGGGGGCTAGCGGGAGCTCTGGGTCCTACAATGAGCAGTTCTTC. As protein: CASSLMGASGSSGSYNEQFF. The rearrangement joins TRBV7-3 to TRBJ2-1; TRBD2 aligns across 10 bases. This CDR3 region has 20 residues. After removal of 1 base from V and 1 base from J, the junction contained 13 bases not matched to a gene. Germline lookup yields CDR1 SGHTA and CDR2 FQGTGA.

V is TRBV18 and J is TRBJ1-2, with a weak D call TRBD1 (5 bases). The length of the CDR3 is 13 residues. Per the germline V gene, CDR1 is KGHSH and CDR2 is LQKENI. Between the trimmed V and J ends, which lost 3 bases and 8 bases, there was a span of 13 bases. CDR3 sequence reads: CASSPGGSGGYTF. The CDR3 region has the DNA TGTGCCAGCTCACCTGGGGGTTCGGGAGGCTACACCTTC.

The chain links TRBV5-1 to TRBJ2-7, with D possibly being TRBD2 (5 bases). Trimming stripped 4 bases from V and 4 bases from J, with 27 bases between. The CDR3 covers 18 residues. Germline loops: CDR1 SGHRS, CDR2 YFSETQ. The CDR3 sequence: CASSPGGLGRFVWYEQYF. The CDR3 nucleotides are TGCGCCAGCAGCCCAGGCGGGCTAGGAAGGTTTGTGTGGTACGAGCAGTACTTC.

On this clone: Additional DNA sequences in this sample encode the identical CDR3. The V call is TRBV28, the J call TRBJ2-5; no clear D. This CDR3 region has 12 residues. V shed 3 bases and J shed 1 base, with 3 bases lying between them. In germline, CDR1 is MDHEN, CDR2 SYDVKM. CDR3 sequence reads: CASSLAQETQYF. The CDR3 nucleotides are TGTGCCAGCAGTTTGGCCCAAGAGACCCAGTACTTC.

V is TRBV11-3 and J is TRBJ2-5; tentatively, D is TRBD1 (5 bases). The V end lost 2 bases, the J end lost 4 bases, and 8 bases lay between the germline ends. Germline V gives CDR1 SGHNT, CDR2 YENEEA. The CDR3 sequence is 13 residues long. CDR3 sequence reads: CASSLRTLETQYF. The CDR3 DNA sequence: TGTGCCAGCAGCTTAAGGACATTAGAGACCCAGTACTTC.

The rearrangement joins TRBV10-3 to TRBJ1-1, with a weak D call TRBD1 (5 bases). Germline V CDR1 and CDR2: ENHRY, SYGVKD. V was pared by 0 bases and J by 3 bases, with 11 bases between. There are 15 residues in the CDR3. Here the CDR3 reads CAISESQGGHTEAFF. The CDR3 bases are TGTGCCATCAGTGAGTCGCAGGGAGGGCACACTGAAGCTTTCTTT.

The chain joins TRBV7-9 to TRBJ1-2; the match to TRBD1 covers 12 bases. Germline V CDR1 and CDR2: SEHNR, FQNEAQ (reference sequence). This CDR3 is 16 amino acids long. V lost 5 bases, J lost 6 bases, and 10 bases stayed unmatched. The CDR3 loop is CASSRAGTGGADGYTF. For the CDR3, the DNA is TGTGCCAGCAGCAGAGCCGGGACAGGGGGCGCGGATGGCTACACCTTC.

V and J are TRBV4-1 and TRBJ2-1; 10 nucleotides line up with TRBD2. The CDR3 loop spans 17 amino acids. In germline, CDR1 is MGHRA, CDR2 YSYEKL. Losses at the gene ends were 2 bases for V and 5 bases for J; bases not matched to a gene: 9. The CDR3 nucleotides read TGCGCCAGCAGCCAAAAAGTTTTAGCGGGAGGACACAATGAGCAGTTCTTC. The encoded protein is CASSQKVLAGGHNEQFF.

The gene calls are TRBV5-1 and TRBJ2-5; TRBD2 agrees at 11 bases. The germline V gene encodes CDR1 SGHRS and CDR2 YFSETQ. This CDR3 is 17 amino acids long. V dropped 4 bases and J dropped 5; count of bases not matched to a gene: 13. The CDR3 reads CASSTSGTSGEGETQYF. CDR3 in DNA: TGCGCCAGCAGCACCTCCGGGACTAGCGGAGAGGGGGAGACCCAGTACTTC.

V usage is TRBV6-4 and J usage is TRBJ2-3; perhaps D is TRBD1 or TRBD2 (5 bases each). Per germline, CDR1 MRHNA and CDR2 SNTAGT. CDR3 length: 14 residues. The germline V and J ends were trimmed by 6 bases and 4 bases, with 14 bases remaining between them. The CDR3 reads CASRPTMGADTQYF. The CDR3 bases are TGTGCCAGCAGACCCACCATGGGGGCAGATACGCAGTATTTT.

Comments on this clone: This may be a read error, as it is one base from a much larger clone. Other DNA sequences in the same sample also yield this CDR3. The chain combines TRBV11-2 with TRBJ2-1; D not resolved. Germline CDR1 is SGHAT and CDR2 is FQNNGV. V was cut by 3 bases and J by 4 bases, with 1 base left in between. The CDR3 runs 11 residues. CDR3 in amino acids: CASSFYNEQFF. The CDR3 nucleotides read TGTGCCAGCAGCTTTTACAATGAGCAGTTCTTC.

This chain connects TRBV7-3 to TRBJ2-3, with D hard to call. The germline CDR1 and CDR2 sequences are SGHTA and FQGTGA. V was shortened by 5 bases and J by 0 bases, with 12 bases between the two germline ends. The CDR3 sequence is 15 residues long. DNA for the CDR3: TGTGCCAGCAGCCTACTCAGGTCTAGCACAGATACGCAGTATTTT. This gives the protein CASSLLRSSTDTQYF.

As regards this clone: Other DNA sequences of this sample code for an identical CDR3. This sequence joins TRBV11-2 and TRBJ1-2; D gene ambiguous. Germline CDR1 and CDR2: SGHAT and FQNNGV. This CDR3 has 12 residues. V lost 1 base, J lost 8 bases, and 8 bases lay in between. DNA for the CDR3: TGTGCCAGCAGCTTAGTAGGAGAGGGCTACACCTTC. Amino acids: CASSLVGEGYTF. Drawing the rest from reference TRBV11-2 and TRBJ1-2, the complete variable domain is EAGVAQSPRYKIIEKRQSVAFWCNPISGHATLYWYQQILGQGPKLLIQFQNNGVVDDSQLPKDRFSAERLKGVDSTLKIQPAKLEDSAVYLCASSLVGEGYTFGSGTRLTVV.

This chain links TRBV1 with TRBJ1-1. TRBV1 is labeled a pseudogene. The CDR3 totals 14 residues. CDR3 amino acids: CTSRDDGLNTEAFF. CDR3 in DNA: TGCACCAGCAGGGACGACGGCCTGAACACTGAAGCTTTCTTT.

This chain connects TRBV19 to TRBJ2-1; D is unclear. The CDR3 is made up of 13 amino acids. Trimming pared 4 bases from V and 3 bases from J, leaving 7 bases between. Germline V CDR1 and CDR2: LNHDA, SQIVND (reference sequence). The CDR3 loop reads CASSTQGYNEQFF. The CDR3 region has the DNA TGTGCCAGTAGTACCCAAGGCTACAATGAGCAGTTCTTC.

The V and J genes are TRBV28 and TRBJ2-7, with unresolved D. The CDR3 totals 15 residues. V was trimmed by 6 bases and J by 3 bases, leaving 18 bases between them. Germline V gives CDR1 MDHEN, CDR2 SYDVKM. The CDR3 DNA follows: TGTGCCAGCAGCTATAGCCCCCTTGGCGGCTACGAGCAGTACTTC. This sequence encodes CASSYSPLGGYEQYF.

This sequence joins TRBV19 and TRBJ2-7, with 8 bases aligning to TRBD2. CDR1 LNHDA and CDR2 SQIVND come from the germline V gene (reference sequence). V was pared by 5 bases and J by 2 bases, with 8 bases of the junction left unmatched. There are 15 residues in the CDR3. This CDR3 reads CASSSGGLGTYEQYF. CDR3 DNA: TGTGCCAGTAGTTCCGGGGGACTAGGGACCTACGAGCAGTACTTC.